A single sample gave rise to the 22 T cell receptor beta chains below, sequenced in a study of cytomegalovirus exposure and HLA in healthy donors (dated by TCRdb to 2015 to 2018). Libraries were constructed by the immunoSEQ multiplex PCR assay. The multiplex PCR relied on a mix of 60 forward primers for TCR Vbeta segments and 13 reverse primers for TCR Jbeta segments. TCRdb limited this immuneACCESS table to in-frame rearrangements with V and J called. A share of clones is missing; checked studies link under half to unresolved V genes, and the rest is unexplained. Present in this sample are about 150,000 clones, about 72% of which were seen just once. The ten largest account for approximately 4.2% of the sample. Sample: PBMCs. Every receptor here comes from a man in his sixties in good health and CMV-seronegative.

The gene calls are TRBV7-3 and TRBJ2-3, with D hard to call. The CDR3 sequence is 17 residues long. Trimming left V 3 bases short and J 0 bases short, with 16 bases between. The germline CDR1 and CDR2 sequences are SGHTA and FQGTGA. CDR3: CASSFFELPPSTDTQYF. The DNA of the CDR3 is TGTGCCAGCAGCTTCTTTGAGCTTCCACCCAGCACAGATACGCAGTATTTT.

This clone has a handful of counts. This chain links TRBV18 with TRBJ2-7, with D tentatively TRBD1 (6 bases). The V and J ends lost 2 bases and 7 bases respectively, with 18 bases between them. Looked up from germline, CDR1 is KGHSH and CDR2 is LQKENI. The CDR3 totals 15 residues. This chain's CDR3 is CASSPWQGREREQYF. The CDR3 DNA follows: TGTGCCAGCTCACCATGGCAGGGGCGAGAAAGGGAGCAGTACTTC. Combining the CDR3 with reference TRBV18 and TRBJ2-7 gives the whole variable domain NAGVMQNPRHLVRRRGQEARLRCSPMKGHSHVYWYRQLPEEGLKFMVYLQKENIIDESGMPKERFSAEFPKEGPSILRIQQVVRGDSAAYFCASSPWQGREREQYFGPGTRLTVT.

This chain connects TRBV7-6 to TRBJ2-7; TRBD2 might be the D (6 bases). The CDR3 covers 21 residues. CDR1 and CDR2 from the germline V gene are SGHVS and FNYEAQ. V dropped 5 bases and J dropped 6 bases, with 38 bases sitting between them. CDR3: CASSPAVPAAGGPAGPREQYF. The CDR3 bases are TGTGCCAGCAGCCCCGCGGTCCCGGCTGCCGGAGGGCCCGCTGGCCCCCGCGAGCAGTACTTC.

This clone was seen a handful of times. This chain links TRBV4-2 with TRBJ2-7, with D tentatively TRBD2 (5 bases). This CDR3 region has 16 residues. The germline V gene encodes CDR1 LGHNA and CDR2 YNFKEQ. V was clipped by 0 bases and J by 2 bases, with 14 bases between them. CDR3 DNA: TGTGCCAGCAGCCAAGAAATCGGACTGTTGGCCTACGAGCAGTACTTC. Its translation is CASSQEIGLLAYEQYF.

This clone turned up a few times. The CDR3 protein is CATSRSTEKETQYF. In DNA, the CDR3 is TGTGCCACCAGCAGATCGACAGAAAAAGAGACCCAGTACTTC. J is TRBJ2-5 and V is TRBV15, with TRBD1 as a possible D gene (5 bases). The germline V and J ends were trimmed by 2 bases and 3 bases, with 10 bases remaining between them. CDR1 is LNHNV and CDR2 is YYDKDF in the germline V gene (reference sequence). The CDR3 consists of 14 residues.

J is TRBJ1-6 and V is TRBV6-1; TRBD1 agrees at 8 bases. Looked up from germline, CDR1 is MNHNS and CDR2 is SASEGT. After removal of 5 bases from V and 6 bases from J, the junction contained 3 bases not matched to a gene. The CDR3 is 14 amino acids. The CDR3 reads CASSNGQGNSPLHF. In DNA form, the CDR3 reads TGTGCCAGCAGTAACGGACAGGGTAATTCACCCCTCCACTTT.

This clone occurred once. The CDR3 DNA sequence: TGCGCCAGCAGCTTTTGGGGAGGGGAAAGTCAGCCCCAGCATTTT. Its protein product is CASSFWGGESQPQHF. V is TRBV5-1 and J is TRBJ1-5; TRBD1 might be the D (5 bases). The germline V and J ends were trimmed by 2 bases and 6 bases, with 15 bases remaining between them. CDR1 and CDR2 from the germline V gene are SGHRS and YFSETQ. The CDR3 is 15 residues long.

The chain joins TRBV5-1 to TRBJ2-1, with 8 bases lining up with TRBD2. Germline assignment: CDR1 SGHRS and CDR2 YFSETQ. CDR3 length equals 13 residues. Trimming at V came to 2 bases and at J to 9 bases, leaving 4 bases not matched to a gene. CDR3 nucleotides: TGCGCCAGCAGCTTAGGACTAGCTGGTGAGCAGTTCTTC. It codes for CASSLGLAGEQFF. The full variable domain, its missing parts supplied by reference TRBV5-1 and TRBJ2-1, is KAGVTQTPRYLIKTRGQQVTLSCSPISGHRSVSWYQQTPGQGLQFLFEYFSETQRNKGNFPGRFSGRQFSNSRSEMNVSTLELGDSALYLCASSLGLAGEQFFGPGTRLTVL.

The chain links TRBV30 to TRBJ1-1, with TRBD1 identical over 10 bases. The length of the CDR3 is 14 residues. After removal of 3 bases from V and 9 bases from J, the junction contained 10 bases not matched to a gene. Germline V lookup: CDR1 GTSNPN, CDR2 SVGIG (reference sequence). The CDR3 reads CAWRGPGQGGKAFF. The CDR3 DNA follows: TGTGCCTGGAGGGGGCCAGGACAGGGGGGAAAAGCTTTCTTT. Combining the CDR3 with reference TRBV30 and TRBJ1-1 gives the whole variable domain SQTIHQWPATLVQPVGSPLSLECTVEGTSNPNLYWYRQAAGRGLQLLFYSVGIGQISSEVPQNLSASRPQDRQFILSSKKLLLSDSGFYLCAWRGPGQGGKAFFGQGTRLTVV.

This rearrangement joins TRBV18 to TRBJ2-4, with TRBD2 identical over 7 bases. V lost 2 bases, J lost 8 bases, and 6 bases stayed unmatched. Per germline, CDR1 KGHSH and CDR2 LQKENI. CDR3 length: 14 amino acids. CDR3 coding DNA: TGTGCCAGCTCACCAACGGCGGGGGTTGACATTCAGTACTTC. Amino acid sequence: CASSPTAGVDIQYF.

This clone showed up just once. The chain joins TRBV30 to TRBJ2-3, with 8 bases lining up with TRBD1. Unmatched junction bases numbered 9, after V lost 4 bases and J lost 6 bases. Germline-derived CDR1 and CDR2 are GTSNPN and SVGIG (reference sequence). This CDR3 contains 14 residues. The CDR3 is CAWMKGQEVDTQYF. The DNA for the CDR3 is TGTGCCTGGATGAAGGGACAGGAGGTGGATACGCAGTATTTT.

This clone was picked up a small number of times. The chain combines TRBV27 with TRBJ2-3, with TRBD2 matching 8 bases. From germline, CDR1 is MNHEY and CDR2 SMNVEV (reference sequence). After removal of 1 base from V and 4 bases from J, the junction contained 7 bases not matched to a gene. This CDR3 is built from 16 residues. The CDR3 coding sequence is TGTGCCAGCAGTTTATGGTCCGGGAGGGCCTCAGATACGCAGTATTTT. Translation gives CASSLWSGRASDTQYF.

The chain joins TRBV10-1 to TRBJ1-1, with 7 bases that match TRBD1. CDR3 length equals 15 residues. Germline values: CDR1 WNHNN, CDR2 SYGVQD (reference sequence). With V trimmed by 2 bases and J by 1 base, 4 bases remained unmatched. CDR3 sequence (DNA): TGCGCCAGCAGTGAGGACCCAGGGGGGAACACTGAAGCTTTCTTT. It translates to CASSEDPGGNTEAFF.

The chain is built from TRBV7-9 and TRBJ2-1, with 13 bases that match TRBD2. This CDR3 is built from 17 residues. The ends lost 5 bases at V and 0 bases at J; junction bases unmatched: 4. Germline lookup yields CDR1 SEHNR and CDR2 FQNEAQ (reference sequence). CDR3 protein: CASSLRTSGSSYNEQFF. The CDR3 DNA follows: TGTGCCAGCAGCCTAAGGACTAGCGGGAGCTCCTACAATGAGCAGTTCTTC.

The gene calls are TRBV9 and TRBJ1-1; D is uncertain. Trimming took off 0 bases at V and 1 base at J, with 7 bases between the two ends. Germline-derived CDR1 and CDR2 are SGDLS and YYNGEE. The length of the CDR3 is 14 residues. The CDR3 reads CASSVDIQNTEAFF. As DNA, the CDR3 is TGTGCCAGCAGCGTAGACATCCAGAACACTGAAGCTTTCTTT.

In its sample, this clone was seen once. The chain employs TRBV18 and TRBJ2-7, with 9 bases that match TRBD1. CDR3 length: 16 amino acids. The ends lost 2 bases at V and 1 base at J; junction bases unmatched: 6. Germline assignment: CDR1 KGHSH and CDR2 LQKENI. CDR3 loop: CASSPNTGGNSYEQYF. Here the CDR3 DNA reads TGTGCCAGCTCACCAAACACAGGGGGCAATTCCTACGAGCAGTACTTC.

This chain connects TRBV7-8 to TRBJ2-2; D perhaps matches TRBD2 (5 bases). Looked up from germline, CDR1 is SGHVS and CDR2 is FQNEAQ. The CDR3 covers 14 residues. V was shortened by 3 bases and J by 1 base, with 6 bases between the two germline ends. CDR3 residues: CASSLGVNTGELFF. CDR3 nucleotide sequence: TGTGCCAGCAGCTTGGGAGTGAACACCGGGGAGCTGTTTTTT.

In the case of this clone: One end of the junction is discordant with germline, which a read error may explain. This rearrangement joins TRBV6-6 to TRBJ1-2, with D possibly TRBD1 on 6 matching bases. Germline V gene data show CDR1 as MNHNY and CDR2 as SVGAGI (reference sequence). The CDR3 length is 13 residues. The CDR3: CQTSRGPRDGYTF. The CDR3 DNA reads TGCCAGACTTCGCGGGGGCCGCGGGATGGCTACACCTTC.

This clone has only one observation. The rearrangement joins TRBV9 to TRBJ2-1, with TRBD2 matching over 8 bases. The CDR3 loop spans 15 amino acids. Germline V gives CDR1 SGDLS, CDR2 YYNGEE. After removal of 7 bases from V and 2 bases from J, the junction contained 8 bases not matched to a gene. The CDR3 DNA is TGTGCCAGCGGTTCGCGGGAGGTGCCCTACAATGAGCAGTTCTTC. Its protein product is CASGSREVPYNEQFF.

V usage is TRBV27 and J usage is TRBJ1-5; D not certain. The CDR3 contains 15 residues. The V and J ends lost 5 bases and 0 bases respectively, with 11 bases between them. CDR1 and CDR2 from the germline V gene are MNHEY and SMNVEV (reference sequence). The CDR3: CASSTLRGSNQPQHF. The CDR3 DNA sequence: TGTGCCAGCAGTACCTTGCGGGGTAGCAATCAGCCCCAGCATTTT.

The genes are TRBV7-8 and TRBJ1-1, with D possibly matching TRBD1 (5 bases). Germline V gene lookup returns CDR1 SGHVS and CDR2 FQNEAQ. CDR3 size: 15 residues. Trimming took 2 bases from V and 2 from J, leaving 12 bases between them. DNA of the CDR3: TGTGCCAGCAGCTTATCATCCGGGGGTAACACTGAAGCTTTCTTT. Its translation is CASSLSSGGNTEAFF.

The chain uses TRBV18 and TRBJ2-7, with D possibly TRBD2 on 6 matching bases. Trimming stripped 1 base from V and 2 bases from J, with 12 bases between. Germline assignment: CDR1 KGHSH and CDR2 LQKENI. The CDR3 is 15 amino acids. The CDR3 reads CASSPRHGGTYEQYF. CDR3 coding DNA: TGTGCCAGCTCACCACGGCACGGCGGGACCTACGAGCAGTACTTC.